Shown below are 17 T cell receptor beta chains from a single sample sequenced in a study of cytomegalovirus exposure and HLA in healthy donors. The PCR employed 60 Vbeta primers together with 13 Jbeta primers. Profiled with immunoSEQ multiplex PCR; TCRdb holds only in-frame clones, not every one. This table holds 150,000 or so clones, over 80% found once. Sequencing was carried out using PBMCs. The receptor set was obtained from a male donor in good health and CMV-seropositive.

This chain uses TRBV5-4 with TRBJ2-5; 10 bases match TRBD2. The J call is uncertain, as TRBJ2-7 better fits the DNA end. The CDR3 spans 14 residues. Germline V lookup: CDR1 SGHNT, CDR2 YYREEE (reference sequence). The CDR3 loop reads CASSQRTSGYEQYF. The CDR3 DNA follows: TGTGCCAGCAGCCAACGGACTAGCGGCTACGAGCAGTACTTC.

Remarks on this clone: The same CDR3 arises from other DNA sequences in this sample as well. The chain employs TRBV19 and TRBJ1-2; TRBD1 matches 9 bases. Germline V gives CDR1 LNHDA, CDR2 SQIVND (reference sequence). The V segment lost 10 bases and the J segment 6 bases; nucleotides outside the gene matches: 3. CDR3 length equals 11 residues. CDR3 sequence: CATWTGDGYTF. In DNA form, the CDR3 reads TGTGCCACCTGGACAGGGGATGGCTACACCTTC.

The chain employs TRBV5-1 and TRBJ2-4; weak D call: TRBD1 (6 bases). Germline CDR1 and CDR2: SGHRS and YFSETQ. Trimming pared 4 bases from V and 0 bases from J, leaving 14 bases between. This CDR3 has 16 residues. Here the CDR3 reads CASSRDTPTAKNIQYF. The CDR3 DNA is TGCGCCAGCAGCAGGGACACTCCCACAGCCAAAAACATTCAGTACTTC.

This clone was detected only a few times. The chain links TRBV19 to TRBJ2-3; D perhaps matches TRBD1 (7 bases). Germline values: CDR1 LNHDA, CDR2 SQIVND (reference sequence). The V end lost 10 bases, the J end lost 1 base, and 15 bases lay between the germline ends. This CDR3 comprises 14 residues. CDR3 residues: CAIGGTAGTDTQYF. For the CDR3, the DNA is TGTGCCATTGGCGGGACAGCCGGCACAGATACGCAGTATTTT.

A few counts support this clone. V is TRBV28 and J is TRBJ1-2, with TRBD1 identical over 9 bases. Germline CDR1 MDHEN, CDR2 SYDVKM. Trimming at V came to 3 bases and at J to 5 bases, leaving 7 bases not matched to a gene. The CDR3 covers 15 residues. Here the CDR3 reads CASSFGTGRVYGYTF. The CDR3 bases are TGTGCCAGCAGTTTCGGGACAGGGCGGGTATATGGCTACACCTTC.

This chain joins TRBV18 and TRBJ2-7; D uncertain. Between the trimmed V and J ends, which lost 0 bases and 3 bases, there was a span of 6 bases. This CDR3 contains 13 residues. Germline values: CDR1 KGHSH, CDR2 LQKENI. CDR3 region: CASSPPRLYEQYF. In nucleotides, the CDR3 is TGTGCCAGCTCACCACCCCGTCTCTACGAGCAGTACTTC.

The chain links TRBV27 to TRBJ1-2, with D perhaps matching TRBD1 (5 bases). Trimming cost V 4 bases and J 13 bases, with 19 bases left between them. Germline CDR1 reads MNHEY; CDR2 reads SMNVEV (reference sequence). This CDR3 is 13 amino acids long. Here the CDR3 reads CASSSPGGSKPTF. CDR3 coding DNA: TGTGCCAGCAGTTCCCCCGGGGGGTCGAAGCCCACCTTC.

The rearrangement joins TRBV30 to TRBJ1-1, with D tentatively TRBD1 (6 bases). Trimming cost V 4 bases and J 1 base, with 13 bases left between them. The CDR3 has 14 residues. Germline values: CDR1 GTSNPN, CDR2 SVGIG (reference sequence). CDR3 DNA sequence: TGTGCCTGGACCCTAGGACAGTCGAACACTGAAGCTTTCTTT. As protein: CAWTLGQSNTEAFF. The entire variable domain, with the rest obtained from reference TRBV30 and TRBJ1-1, is as follows: SQTIHQWPATLVQPVGSPLSLECTVEGTSNPNLYWYRQAAGRGLQLLFYSVGIGQISSEVPQNLSASRPQDRQFILSSKKLLLSDSGFYLCAWTLGQSNTEAFFGQGTRLTVV.

The chain joins TRBV9 to TRBJ1-2; 10 nucleotides agree with TRBD1. The CDR3 is 19 residues long. Germline assignment: CDR1 SGDLS and CDR2 YYNGEE. Trimming at V came to 2 bases and at J to 8 bases, leaving 21 bases not matched to a gene. The CDR3 region is CASSVWVQAAGTGADGYTF. For the CDR3, the DNA is TGTGCCAGCAGCGTTTGGGTCCAAGCTGCCGGGACAGGGGCGGACGGCTACACCTTC.

The chain has TRBV9 and TRBJ2-2; 12 nucleotides line up with TRBD2. This CDR3 is 16 amino acids long. Germline loops: CDR1 SGDLS, CDR2 YYNGEE. J was trimmed by 7 bases and V by 3 bases; bases with no gene match: 7. DNA for the CDR3: TGTGCCAGCAGCGGGACTAGCGGGATTGGAGACGGGGAGCTGTTTTTT. Protein product: CASSGTSGIGDGELFF.

The rearrangement joins TRBV25-1 to TRBJ1-4; D is ambiguous. CDR1 and CDR2 from the germline V gene are MGHDK and SYGVNS. The CDR3 sequence is 11 residues long. The germline V and J ends were trimmed by 5 bases and 13 bases, with 11 bases remaining between them. The chain's CDR3 is CASSRTEALFF. The CDR3 DNA is TGTGCCAGCAGTAGGACGGAGGCACTGTTTTTT.

This sequence joins TRBV20-1 and TRBJ2-7; 8 nucleotides match TRBD2. The V gene end was trimmed by 6 bases and the J gene end by 4 bases; junction bases not matched to a gene: 2. The V gene's germline CDR1 is DFQATT and CDR2 SNEGSKA (reference sequence). This CDR3 region has 11 residues. CDR3 sequence (DNA): TGCAGTGCAGCGGGAGCTTACGAGCAGTACTTC. Residues: CSAAGAYEQYF.

The chain joins TRBV20-1 to TRBJ1-2; the match to TRBD1 covers 7 bases. This CDR3 region has 11 residues. The V and J ends lost 6 bases and 5 bases, in that order; junction bases with no gene match: 3. The V gene's germline CDR1 is DFQATT and CDR2 SNEGSKA (reference sequence). This chain's CDR3 is CSAGQAYGYTF. CDR3 nucleotide sequence: TGCAGTGCCGGACAGGCGTATGGCTACACCTTC.

The chain links TRBV9 to TRBJ2-1; weak D call: TRBD1 (6 bases). The CDR3 contains 15 residues. The germline V gene has CDR1 SGDLS and CDR2 YYNGEE. V lost 3 bases to trimming and J lost 7 bases, with 17 bases between them. CDR3 DNA sequence: TGTGCCAGCAGCGGCCGGGACATACCCCAGAATGAGCAGTTCTTC. It specifies CASSGRDIPQNEQFF. The full variable domain, with the rest looked up from reference TRBV9 and TRBJ2-1, is DSGVTQTPKHLITATGQRVTLRCSPRSGDLSVYWYQQSLDQGLQFLIQYYNGEERAKGNILERFSAQQFPDLHSELNLSSLELGDSALYFCASSGRDIPQNEQFFGPGTRLTVL.

Concerning this clone itself: Other DNA sequences in this sample translate to the same CDR3. This sequence joins TRBV27 and TRBJ1-1, with unresolved D. Germline loops: CDR1 MNHEY, CDR2 SMNVEV (reference sequence). V gave up 6 bases and J gave up 1 base, with 6 bases separating them. This CDR3 region has 12 residues. CDR3 protein: CASSSGNTEAFF. Written as DNA, the CDR3 is TGTGCCAGCAGCTCAGGGAACACTGAAGCTTTCTTT.

This clone showed up just once. The chain couples TRBV29-1 to TRBJ2-7; 7 bases map to TRBD1. The CDR3 is 11 amino acids. V was clipped by 6 bases and J by 6 bases; unmatched bases: 5. Germline CDR1 is SQVTM and CDR2 is ANQGSEA. CDR3 residues: CSVKTGFEQYF. DNA of the CDR3: TGCAGCGTCAAGACAGGGTTCGAGCAGTACTTC.

CDR3 sequence reads: CATSTGTAAFF. For the CDR3, the DNA is TGCGCCACCTCGACCGGGACAGCAGCTTTCTTT. This chain joins TRBV10-2 and TRBJ1-1; TRBD1 agrees at 7 bases. Trimming removed 10 bases from V and 10 bases from J; junction bases left unmatched: 9. Germline V gene sequence: CDR1 WSHSY, CDR2 SAAADI. This CDR3 is built from 11 residues.